This TCR beta chain was retrieved from a study of blood T cell repertoires in COVID-19 (dated by TCRdb to about 2020). In the study overall: Samples covering the acute and convalescent phases of COVID-19 were provided by collaborators in the United States, Italy and Spain. Samples were obtained from the ongoing ImmuneRACE study (first 160 participants) and from roughly 1,300 subjects provided by 6 global collaborators. The sample metadata nearly always contained a de-identified subject ID, COVID-19 status, age in years and sex. Subjects who had been exposed to COVID-19, were actively infected with it, or had recovered from it provided the deeply sampled blood TCRbeta repertoires that made up the dataset. A freely available public database, intended as a resource for researchers studying the immune response to SARS-CoV-2, is where the repertoires were released. Where available, HLA class I and class II types were taken from metadata supplied by the sample provider and were not determined by assay-based typing. The material from the prospective study consisted of cDNA or gDNA derived from T cells, B-cell-depleted T cells, or PBMCs. Study-wide conclusions, independent of this receptor: How much clinical and demographic metadata was included differed by source and by participant, and the metadata was provided uncurated.

Trimming takes 7 bases from V and 3 bases from J, and the germline ends sit 15 bases apart. Via the germline V gene, CDR1 is SGHTA and CDR2 FQGNSA. Reading from cysteine to phenylalanine, the CDR3 counts 14 amino acids. The only DNA kept is the CDR3, 42 bases in frame from the first base. One collaborating source in Seattle enrolled patients while the patients were actively infected and followed the patients over time throughout the course of disease. Each collaborating institution followed its own protocols to collect whole blood in K2EDTA tubes. For TCRbeta analysis, collaborator samples were shipped as frozen whole blood, as isolated PBMCs, or as DNA extracted from either sample type. Remarks on this clone: No antigen is known for it. Base quality data are lacking; no much larger clone is found one base away.

TCRbeta CDR3 regions were amplified from genomic DNA by means of the immunoSEQ Assay, a bias-controlled multiplex PCR. The paper's processing steps were these. The number of nucleated cells in each sample was estimated from the amplification of reference gene primers within the assay. To quantify the absolute abundance of each unique TCRbeta CDR3 rearrangement, sequence reads were collapsed and filtered. For each sample, productive Simpson clonality was calculated as the square root of Simpson's diversity index over productive rearrangements. TCRdb stores this immuneACCESS table with in-frame sequences only. Part of the clones is absent; in the studies checked, under half of the shortfall reflects unresolved V genes, and no reason is known for the rest. The V and J calls and clone size come from that table; D and trimming were worked out from the DNA. Counted in this sample were hundreds of thousands of clones; about 87% of them appeared once. About 6% of the sample rests with the top ten.

The sequence was collected from a woman in her fifties or sixties with COVID-19, enrolled during active disease. Sequencing was performed on peripheral blood. Recombination connected TRBV7-2 to TRBJ2-5; TRBD1 could be the D gene, as 6 bases match. The CDR3 protein is CASKIQGMEETQYF. The DNA reads as follows: TGTGCCAGCAAGATACAGGGTATGGAAGAGACCCAGTACTTC.